The source of this T cell receptor beta chain is a study of cytomegalovirus exposure and HLA in healthy donors. Regarding this clone: The antigen is undetermined.

Study-wide results and limits: According to a later analysis, donors in an Asian-associated ancestry cluster reportedly had fewer N-insertions than the approximately 670-donor mean.

Trimming removed 4 bases from V and 2 bases from J, with 6 bases in between. Germline V gene data show CDR1 as SQVTM and CDR2 as ANQGSEA. This CDR3 contains 12 residues. Primers included in the PCR were 60 Vbeta and 13 Jbeta primers. Libraries were prepared by immunoSEQ multiplex PCR; TCRdb keeps only in-frame clonotypes and omits some of them. The table has about 170,000 clones, 82% seen once. The specimen sequenced was PBMCs. V usage is TRBV29-1 and J usage is TRBJ1-5, with no clear D. The clonotype was recovered from a girl between 10 and 17 years old in good health and CMV-seropositive. The CDR3 sequence is CSVGQGNQPQHF. CDR3 DNA sequence: TGCAGCGTTGGTCAGGGCAATCAGCCCCAGCATTTT.